A single sample is the source of the 2 T cell receptor beta chains below, sequenced in a study of T cell clonotyping in hematopoietic cell transplantation. Sequencing was performed with immunoSEQ multiplex PCR; in TCRdb, only in-frame clones are kept and a portion is missing. This sample has over 6,500 clones, with 37% found just once. Sequences were derived from peripheral blood mononuclear cells, sampled 30 days after allogeneic stem cell transplant. The receptor set was obtained from a female patient aged 55-70 years who had an allogeneic stem cell transplant, so the T cells may come from the graft donor. Some clones in this sample may be carry-over from other donors' samples.

This clone has only a few counts. The V gene is TRBV4-1, the J gene TRBJ1-6; D remains ambiguous. V was cut by 3 bases and J by 1 base, with 13 bases left in between. The CDR3 has 17 amino acids. Germline CDR1 and CDR2: MGHRA and YSYEKL. CDR3: CASSQLDMISYNSPLHF. CDR3 nucleotides: TGCGCCAGCAGCCAGTTAGACATGATATCCTATAATTCACCCCTCCACTTT.

The V gene is TRBV30, the J gene TRBJ2-5; 7 bases agree with TRBD2. This CDR3 is built from 15 residues. Trimming removed 7 bases from V and 2 bases from J; junction bases left unmatched: 13. Per the germline V gene, CDR1 is GTSNPN and CDR2 is SVGIG (reference sequence). The CDR3 nucleotides read TGTGCCTTCACGCAATTCGGGACTACACAAGAGACCCAGTACTTC. Amino acid sequence: CAFTQFGTTQETQYF. The entire variable domain, with the rest obtained from reference TRBV30 and TRBJ2-5, is as follows: SQTIHQWPATLVQPVGSPLSLECTVEGTSNPNLYWYRQAAGRGLQLLFYSVGIGQISSEVPQNLSASRPQDRQFILSSKKLLLSDSGFYLCAFTQFGTTQETQYFGPGTRLLVL.